This T cell receptor (beta chain) was recorded in a study of shared clonotypes between healthy human individuals. Whole-study results and caveats: Exclusively blood specimens were collected; tissue repertoires likely differ.

Germline loops: CDR1 SNHLY, CDR2 FYNNEI. V lost 8 bases and J 1 base, leaving 15 bases between the germline ends. The CDR3 is 14 residues long. As for this clone: The antigen remains unidentified.

Clones were sequenced by immunoSEQ multiplex PCR, and TCRdb holds only the in-frame ones, with some missing. In the table there are 190,000 or so clones, 65% to 80% of which are singletons. V usage is TRBV2 and J usage is TRBJ2-7; a weak D match, TRBD1 (5 bases). Material for sequencing was memory CD4+ T cells sorted from blood. Specified subset: CD45RA-negative fraction. The TCR originated in a man younger than 45 in good health. DNA for the CDR3: TGTGCCAGCCGACAGAGTCCTGCGTCCTACGAGCAGTACTTC. Translated: CASRQSPASYEQYF.